A selection of T cell receptor beta chains follows, all from one sample in a study of T cell changes during pregnancy in multiple sclerosis. This table comes from immunoSEQ multiplex PCR, and its TCRdb copy is limited to in-frame clones, with some not included. The data contain 90,000 to 100,000 clones, 90% to 95% of them singletons. The sequencing used peripheral blood, collected in the first trimester of pregnancy. The receptors come from a female donor with multiple sclerosis, enrolled in a pregnancy study. CDR3s include the opening cysteine and the closing phenylalanine or tryptophan. Each record gives: J gene, clone size, V gene, D gene, CDR3 DNA, CDR3 protein. The D gene is left open where the match is weak. The size of a clone is reported for some rows only, either as once, few or many, or as a class for expanded clones.

j_gene: TRBJ2-3
abundance: NA
v_gene: TRBV27
d_gene: NA
CDR3nt: TGTGCCAGCAGTTTGATTGAGGGGGCAGATACGCAGTATTTT
CDR3aa: CASSLIEGADTQYF

j_gene: TRBJ1-6
abundance: NA
v_gene: TRBV18
d_gene: NA
CDR3nt: TGTGCCAGCTCACAAACGGGCTGGGGCGGGGATTCACCCCTCCACTTT
CDR3aa: CASSQTGWGGDSPLHF

j_gene: TRBJ1-2
abundance: NA
v_gene: TRBV6-5
d_gene: TRBD1
CDR3nt: TGTGCCAGCAGTTTCGACAGGGCGTACTATGGCTACACCTTC
CDR3aa: CASSFDRAYYGYTF

j_gene: TRBJ1-4
abundance: NA
v_gene: TRBV4-2
d_gene: NA
CDR3nt: TGTGCCAGCAGCCAAGATTTAATAGGACAGTCAACTAATGAAAAACTGTTTTTT
CDR3aa: CASSQDLIGQSTNEKLFF

j_gene: TRBJ2-1
abundance: NA
v_gene: TRBV7-3
d_gene: TRBD2
CDR3nt: TGTGCCAGCAGCTCCTCCGGGACTACAACCTACAATGAGCAGTTCTTC
CDR3aa: CASSSSGTTTYNEQFF

j_gene: TRBJ1-3
abundance: NA
v_gene: TRBV27
d_gene: NA
CDR3nt: TGTGCCAGCAGTTTAGCCCCCCCAGGGGTCAGTGGAAACACCATATATTTT
CDR3aa: CASSLAPPGVSGNTIYF

j_gene: TRBJ1-1
abundance: NA
v_gene: TRBV6-5
d_gene: TRBD1
CDR3nt: TGTGCCAGCAGTAACCGGGACAGGGGTACAGCTTTCTTT
CDR3aa: CASSNRDRGTAFF

j_gene: TRBJ2-5
abundance: few
v_gene: TRBV4-1
d_gene: TRBD2
CDR3nt: TGCGCCAGCAGCCAAGCCCTCGCGGGGGGACAAGAGACCCAGTACTTC
CDR3aa: CASSQALAGGQETQYF

j_gene: TRBJ2-3
abundance: NA
v_gene: TRBV6-5
d_gene: NA
CDR3nt: TGTGCCAGCAGCAAAAAGGGAGGTGGGGAGTATTTT
CDR3aa: CASSKKGGGEYF

j_gene: TRBJ2-5
abundance: NA
v_gene: TRBV5-1
d_gene: TRBD1
CDR3nt: TGCGCCAGCAGCTGGGGGACAGCGCAAGAGACCCAGTACTTC
CDR3aa: CASSWGTAQETQYF

j_gene: TRBJ1-5
abundance: NA
v_gene: TRBV4-1
d_gene: NA
CDR3nt: TGCGCCAGCAGCCAAGTTCAGGGGTTTTCAGATCAGCCCCAGCATTTT
CDR3aa: CASSQVQGFSDQPQHF

j_gene: TRBJ2-1
abundance: NA
v_gene: TRBV11-2
d_gene: TRBD2
CDR3nt: TGTGCCAGCAGCCTGACTAGCGGGGGGTACAATGAGCAGTTCTTC
CDR3aa: CASSLTSGGYNEQFF

j_gene: TRBJ2-5
abundance: NA
v_gene: TRBV5-1
d_gene: TRBD1
CDR3nt: TGCGCCAGCAGCAAAGGACAGGGTCCACCCCCACAAGAGACCCAGTACTTC
CDR3aa: CASSKGQGPPPQETQYF

j_gene: TRBJ2-1
abundance: NA
v_gene: TRBV5-1
d_gene: TRBD2
CDR3nt: TGCGCCACCGCCCTAGCGGGGGGTACCTACAATGAGCAGTTCTTC
CDR3aa: CATALAGGTYNEQFF

j_gene: TRBJ2-1
abundance: NA
v_gene: TRBV7-8
d_gene: TRBD2
CDR3nt: TGTGCCAGCAGCTTCCCAGCGGGGGGGCCGATTGAAAATGAGCAGTTCTTC
CDR3aa: CASSFPAGGPIENEQFF

j_gene: TRBJ2-2
abundance: NA
v_gene: TRBV6-1
d_gene: TRBD2
CDR3nt: TGTGCCAGCAGTGACGGACTAGCGGGGACCACCGGGGAGCTGTTTTTT
CDR3aa: CASSDGLAGTTGELFF

j_gene: TRBJ2-7
abundance: NA
v_gene: TRBV7-6
d_gene: TRBD1
CDR3nt: TGTGCCAGCAGCCCCACAGGGGGCTACGAGCAGTACTTC
CDR3aa: CASSPTGGYEQYF

j_gene: TRBJ1-1
abundance: NA
v_gene: TRBV7-9
d_gene: NA
CDR3nt: TGTGCCAGCAGCCCTGCCTACGACAGGATGAACACTGAAGCTTTCTTT
CDR3aa: CASSPAYDRMNTEAFF

j_gene: TRBJ2-5
abundance: NA
v_gene: TRBV15
d_gene: TRBD2
CDR3nt: TGTGCCACCAGCAGAGAAGTCGGGGGGACTGCTCTTCAGACCCAGTACTTC
CDR3aa: CATSREVGGTALQTQYF

j_gene: TRBJ1-5
abundance: once
v_gene: TRBV10-3
d_gene: NA
CDR3nt: TGTGCCATCAGTGAAACAGATTTCCATAGCAATCAGCCCCAGCATTTT
CDR3aa: CAISETDFHSNQPQHF

j_gene: TRBJ2-7
abundance: NA
v_gene: TRBV6-5
d_gene: NA
CDR3nt: TGTGCCAGCAACGGGGGCTACGAGCAGTACTTC
CDR3aa: CASNGGYEQYF

j_gene: TRBJ2-3
abundance: NA
v_gene: TRBV11-2
d_gene: TRBD2
CDR3nt: TGTGCCAGCAGCTTAGTCGGGGGGGCAGATACGCAGTATTTT
CDR3aa: CASSLVGGADTQYF

j_gene: TRBJ2-3
abundance: NA
v_gene: TRBV19
d_gene: TRBD2
CDR3nt: TGTGCCAGTACCGAAACTAGCGGGGGCACAGATACGCAGTATTTT
CDR3aa: CASTETSGGTDTQYF

j_gene: TRBJ2-1
abundance: NA
v_gene: TRBV9
d_gene: TRBD2
CDR3nt: TGTGCCAGCAGCCCGCGAGGGATTAGCGGGGGGGCCGCGCAGTTCTTC
CDR3aa: CASSPRGISGGAAQFF

j_gene: TRBJ2-1
abundance: NA
v_gene: TRBV7-6
d_gene: NA
CDR3nt: TGTGCCAGCAGCTTAGCGCCAGACTACAATGAGCAGTTCTTC
CDR3aa: CASSLAPDYNEQFF

j_gene: TRBJ2-2
abundance: NA
v_gene: TRBV9
d_gene: NA
CDR3nt: TGTGCCAGCAGCGTCTCCGGGGAGCTGTTTTTT
CDR3aa: CASSVSGELFF

j_gene: TRBJ1-2
abundance: NA
v_gene: TRBV18
d_gene: NA
CDR3nt: TGTGCCAGCTCACGTGAACTAAACTATGGCTACACCTTC
CDR3aa: CASSRELNYGYTF

j_gene: TRBJ2-3
abundance: NA
v_gene: TRBV21-1
d_gene: NA
CDR3nt: TGTGCCAGCAGCAAAAGGGCTAGCGGGGGGGCAGATACGCAGTATTTT
CDR3aa: CASSKRASGGADTQYF

j_gene: TRBJ2-3
abundance: NA
v_gene: TRBV7-8
d_gene: TRBD2
CDR3nt: TGTGCCAGCAGCTTACTCGAGCGGGGGGCAGGGACAGATACGCAGTATTTT
CDR3aa: CASSLLERGAGTDTQYF

j_gene: TRBJ1-1
abundance: NA
v_gene: TRBV5-1
d_gene: NA
CDR3nt: TGCGCCAGCAGCTTGGAAGGAGAGAACACTGAAGCTTTCTTT
CDR3aa: CASSLEGENTEAFF

j_gene: TRBJ2-1
abundance: NA
v_gene: TRBV6-5
d_gene: NA
CDR3nt: TGTGCCAGCAGTCCCGACGGGTTCCGACTCCATGAGCAGTTCTTC
CDR3aa: CASSPDGFRLHEQFF

j_gene: TRBJ1-5
abundance: NA
v_gene: TRBV19
d_gene: NA
CDR3nt: TGTGCCAGTAGAGAAAAGGGAGCGAATCAGCCCCAGCATTTT
CDR3aa: CASREKGANQPQHF

j_gene: TRBJ2-1
abundance: once
v_gene: TRBV5-1
d_gene: TRBD2
CDR3nt: TGCGCCAGCAGCCCGGGAATAGCGGGGGCCCTTGTAGAGCAGTTCTTC
CDR3aa: CASSPGIAGALVEQFF

j_gene: TRBJ1-5
abundance: NA
v_gene: TRBV29-1
d_gene: NA
CDR3nt: TGCAGCGCCCTGGACGGAGGAAGCAATCAGCCCCAGCATTTT
CDR3aa: CSALDGGSNQPQHF

j_gene: TRBJ2-7
abundance: NA
v_gene: TRBV19
d_gene: NA
CDR3nt: TGTGCCAGTAGTAACCACCGGGACACCCACTCCTACGAGCAGTACTTC
CDR3aa: CASSNHRDTHSYEQYF

j_gene: TRBJ1-1
abundance: NA
v_gene: TRBV18
d_gene: NA
CDR3nt: TGTGCCAGCTCACCACCGGTCAGGAACACTGAAGCTTTCTTT
CDR3aa: CASSPPVRNTEAFF

j_gene: TRBJ1-2
abundance: NA
v_gene: TRBV7-2
d_gene: TRBD1
CDR3nt: TGTGCCAGCAGGGGAACAGGGGGCTATGGCTACACCTTC
CDR3aa: CASRGTGGYGYTF

j_gene: TRBJ2-5
abundance: NA
v_gene: TRBV25-1
d_gene: NA
CDR3nt: TGTGCCAGCAGTGAAGCATCCGGGACTCGACCTACGGAGTACTTC
CDR3aa: CASSEASGTRPTEYF

j_gene: TRBJ2-1
abundance: NA
v_gene: TRBV2
d_gene: TRBD1
CDR3nt: TGTGCCAGCAGTGAAGGAGGGACAGTCGCCTACAATGAGCAGTTCTTC
CDR3aa: CASSEGGTVAYNEQFF

j_gene: TRBJ2-5
abundance: NA
v_gene: TRBV11-2
d_gene: NA
CDR3nt: TGTGCCAGCAGCTTAGATCCAGGGAGGGAGACCCAGTACTTC
CDR3aa: CASSLDPGRETQYF

j_gene: TRBJ1-3
abundance: NA
v_gene: TRBV30
d_gene: NA
CDR3nt: TGTGCCTGGACCGCTGGAAACACCATATATTTT
CDR3aa: CAWTAGNTIYF

j_gene: TRBJ2-2
abundance: NA
v_gene: TRBV27
d_gene: NA
CDR3nt: TGTGCCAGCAGTACTGATCGGGCGAACACCGGGGAGCTGTTTTTT
CDR3aa: CASSTDRANTGELFF

j_gene: TRBJ1-5
abundance: NA
v_gene: TRBV30
d_gene: NA
CDR3nt: TGTGCCTGGAGTGTGAGAGGCCTTACTCAGCCCCAGCATTTT
CDR3aa: CAWSVRGLTQPQHF

j_gene: TRBJ2-5
abundance: NA
v_gene: TRBV5-1
d_gene: NA
CDR3nt: TGCGCCAGCAGGCAGGGGCTCCAAGAGACCCAGTACTTC
CDR3aa: CASRQGLQETQYF

j_gene: TRBJ2-2
abundance: NA
v_gene: TRBV6-5
d_gene: TRBD1
CDR3nt: TGTGCCTCAACAGGGGGTCCCGGGGAGCTGTTTTTT
CDR3aa: CASTGGPGELFF

j_gene: TRBJ1-6
abundance: NA
v_gene: TRBV27
d_gene: NA
CDR3nt: TGTGCCAGCACTGGGGTAGGGACGGGGAGGTCACCCCTCCACTTT
CDR3aa: CASTGVGTGRSPLHF

j_gene: TRBJ1-1
abundance: once
v_gene: TRBV6-1
d_gene: TRBD1
CDR3nt: TGTGCCAGCAGTGAAACGTTTGGGACAGGGATAACTGAAGCTTTCTTT
CDR3aa: CASSETFGTGITEAFF

j_gene: TRBJ2-7
abundance: NA
v_gene: TRBV6-5
d_gene: TRBD2
CDR3nt: TGTGCCACCCGTAGCGGGCCCCACGAGCAGTACTTC
CDR3aa: CATRSGPHEQYF

j_gene: TRBJ1-4
abundance: NA
v_gene: TRBV19
d_gene: NA
CDR3nt: TGTGCCAGTAGTATAGAGCGGGGGGACTCCGCAACTAATGAAAAACTGTTTTTT
CDR3aa: CASSIERGDSATNEKLFF

j_gene: TRBJ2-5
abundance: NA
v_gene: TRBV7-3
d_gene: NA
CDR3nt: TGTGCCAGCAGCTTGGGGGGGCTCCAAGAGACCCAGTACTTC
CDR3aa: CASSLGGLQETQYF

j_gene: TRBJ1-3
abundance: NA
v_gene: TRBV7-9
d_gene: NA
CDR3nt: TGTGCCAGCAGCTTAGACAGGATGACTGGAAACACCATATATTTT
CDR3aa: CASSLDRMTGNTIYF

j_gene: TRBJ1-5
abundance: NA
v_gene: TRBV7-2
d_gene: NA
CDR3nt: TGTGCCAGCAGTCTTCAGGTGGGGGCTGGAAGCAATCAGCCCCAGCATTTT
CDR3aa: CASSLQVGAGSNQPQHF

j_gene: TRBJ2-1
abundance: many
v_gene: TRBV2
d_gene: NA
CDR3nt: TGTGCCAGCAGCGGGATCCTTACTGACAGGTTTCGGGTCAATGAGCAGTTCTTC
CDR3aa: CASSGILTDRFRVNEQFF

j_gene: TRBJ1-2
abundance: NA
v_gene: TRBV5-6
d_gene: TRBD1
CDR3nt: TGTGCCAGCAGGTACAGGGGATCCCCTAACTATGGCTACACCTTC
CDR3aa: CASRYRGSPNYGYTF